The entry below gives a single T cell receptor (beta chain) sequence along with its context. Antigen specificity is unknown. Clones were sequenced by immunoSEQ multiplex PCR, and TCRdb holds only the in-frame ones, with some missing. Here the sample spans about 120,000 clones, 90% being singletons. Germline CDR1 and CDR2: SGDLS and YYNGEE. V shed 5 bases, J shed 0 bases, and the junction held 6 bases outside the gene matches. The CDR3 is made up of 15 amino acids. These data come from a study of graft-versus-host responses after intestinal transplantation. Study-level findings and limits: Graft-donor T cell macrochimerism coincided with high graft-versus-host to host-versus-graft clonal ratios in allografts.

The TCR sequence derives from a human donor who received an intestinal transplant. Sample: unstimulated CD4+ T cells sorted from spleen or lymph node cells, taken before intestinal transplant. The V call is TRBV9, the J call TRBJ2-7; TRBD2 matches at 9 bases. The CDR3 DNA follows: TGTGCCAGCAGTGAGCGGGAGGCCTTCTCCTACGAGCAGTACTTC. Translating it yields CASSEREAFSYEQYF.